The rows below give T cell receptor beta chains drawn from one sample of a study of blood T cell repertoires in COVID-19. Here immunoSEQ multiplex PCR was the method, and the copy in TCRdb shows in-frame clones only, minus some. The sample holds some 52,000 clones, approximately 84% seen once. What was sequenced was peripheral blood. Source of these receptors: a man between 65 and 85 years old with acute or convalescent COVID-19. Both conserved end residues are part of each CDR3.

cdr3_length v_call cdr3_aa
13 TRBV29-1 CSVRQGLNSPLHF
13 TRBV2 CARDTGKRETQYF
15 TRBV6-5 CASSRTESLGNTIYF
11 TRBV18 CASSQLGGYTF
13 TRBV12-3/TRBV12-4 CASLSSGANVLTF
13 TRBV7-3 CASSLDRGNEQFF
15 TRBV24-1 CATSERREGSNEQFF
14 TRBV6-1 CASSEGQGVYEQYF
15 TRBV27 CASSLWGGQAGELFF
18 TRBV7-9 CASSLPGLAGAGQETQYF
17 TRBV5-1 CASSFGLAGPPTYEQYF
15 TRBV5-1 CASSVQDPTSGEQFF
15 TRBV9 CASSVDSGRAGEQFF
18 TRBV15 CATSRELALTSGSNIQYF
15 TRBV27 CASSFRGTSGAEQYF
12 TRBV7-9 CASSPRSDTQYF
15 TRBV4-3 CASAEEFRGSYEQYF
14 TRBV7-2 CASSLVGTGYGYTF
17 TRBV5-1 CASSLEGTGGFYGGYTF
14 TRBV7-2 CASSISGGYNEQFF
15 TRBV18 CASSPLPGQNYGYTF
16 TRBV28 CASSYGASISGNTIYF
16 TRBV4-1 CASSHNRGRGFETQYF
15 TRBV6-5 CASSSSGSSYNEQFF
14 TRBV7-8 CASSHRQPDYEQYF
14 TRBV3-1/TRBV3-2 CASSQDQGIGGYTF